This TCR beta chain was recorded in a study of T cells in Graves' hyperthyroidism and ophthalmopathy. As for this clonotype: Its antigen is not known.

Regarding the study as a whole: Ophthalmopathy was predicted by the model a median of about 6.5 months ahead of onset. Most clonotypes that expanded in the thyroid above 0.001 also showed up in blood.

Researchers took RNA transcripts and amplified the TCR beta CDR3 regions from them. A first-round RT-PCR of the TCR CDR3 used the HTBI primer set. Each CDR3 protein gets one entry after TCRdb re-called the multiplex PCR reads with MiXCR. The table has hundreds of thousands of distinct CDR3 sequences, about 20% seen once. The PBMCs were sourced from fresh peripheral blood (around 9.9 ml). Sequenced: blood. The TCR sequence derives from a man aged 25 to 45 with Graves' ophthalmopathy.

CDR3 DNA sequence: TGTGCCTGGGGCGCAACAGGGGTTTCCTACAATGAGCAGTTCTTC. It codes for CAWGATGVSYNEQFF. V and J are TRBV30 and TRBJ2-1; 7 bases fit TRBD1. The CDR3 runs 15 residues. Germline-derived CDR1 and CDR2 are GTSNPN and SVGIG (reference sequence). Trimming cost V 5 bases and J 1 base; bases outside gene matches: 8.